The 27 T cell receptor beta chains listed next were all sequenced from one sample in a study of blood T cell repertoires in COVID-19. Sequencing was performed with immunoSEQ multiplex PCR; in TCRdb, only in-frame clones are kept and a portion is missing. The table has about 74,000 clones, about four fifths seen once. Sequencing was carried out using peripheral blood. These receptor sequences come from a man between 65 and 79 years old with acute or convalescent COVID-19.

J is TRBJ1-2 and V is TRBV7-2; possibly TRBD1 for D (6 bases). V lost 1 base and J 8 bases, leaving 17 bases between the germline ends. Germline V CDR1 and CDR2: SGHTA, FQGNSA. The CDR3 consists of 15 residues. CDR3 amino acids: CASSLVFRGADGYTF. CDR3 nucleotide sequence: TGTGCCAGCAGCTTAGTTTTCAGGGGCGCTGACGGCTACACCTTC.

The chain uses TRBV18 and TRBJ2-7; 9 positions agree with TRBD2. The germline gives CDR1 KGHSH, CDR2 LQKENI. The CDR3 consists of 17 residues. J was trimmed by 6 bases and V by 2 bases; bases with no gene match: 14. The CDR3: CASSPVRDSGRPSEQYF. The CDR3 region has the DNA TGTGCCAGCTCACCAGTCCGGGATAGCGGGAGACCTTCCGAGCAGTACTTC.

The V and J genes are TRBV3-1 (or the pseudogene TRBV3-2) and TRBJ2-7; 8 positions match TRBD1. CDR1 LGHDT and CDR2 YNNKEL come from the germline V gene (reference sequence). Unmatched junction bases numbered 14, after V lost 4 bases and J lost 6 bases. This CDR3 spans 16 amino acids. The CDR3 region is CASSLRGGQGSGEQYF. Here the CDR3 DNA reads TGTGCCAGCAGCCTTCGGGGCGGACAGGGATCTGGCGAGCAGTACTTC.

This clone was seen a single time. CDR3 coding DNA: TGTGCCAGCAGCTTGTCGAGAACGGGGTGGAGCGCAGATACGCAGTATTTT. Translation gives CASSLSRTGWSADTQYF. The V and J genes are TRBV5-6 and TRBJ2-3; possibly TRBD2 for D (5 bases). CDR3 length: 17 residues. V was cut by 1 base and J by 4 bases, with 19 bases left in between. Germline values: CDR1 SGHDT, CDR2 YYEEEE.

The chain joins TRBV27 to TRBJ1-5, with 8 bases aligning to TRBD1. The CDR3 loop spans 16 amino acids. Germline V gene lookup returns CDR1 MNHEY and CDR2 SMNVEV (reference sequence). J gave up 7 bases and V 5 bases, and 13 bases lay outside the gene matches. This chain's CDR3 is CASSRYPQGAGQPQHF. The CDR3 coding sequence is TGTGCCAGCAGTCGGTATCCCCAGGGGGCCGGGCAGCCCCAGCATTTT.

The genes are TRBV6-5 and TRBJ1-2, with D maybe TRBD1 (6 bases). The CDR3 has 13 residues. Looked up from germline, CDR1 is MNHEY and CDR2 is SVGAGI. V lost 4 bases and J lost 6, with 12 bases in between. The CDR3 protein is CASSSTGLDGYTF. In DNA form, the CDR3 reads TGTGCCAGCAGTTCAACAGGGTTGGATGGCTACACCTTC.

This rearrangement joins TRBV3-1 (or the pseudogene TRBV3-2) to TRBJ1-1, with 10 bases fitting TRBD1. The germline CDR1 and CDR2 sequences are LGHDT and YNNKEL (reference sequence). This CDR3 comprises 15 residues. The J segment lost 1 base and the V segment lost 3 bases, leaving 2 bases of the junction unmatched. CDR3 DNA: TGTGCCAGCAGCCAGGGGACAGGGGCGAACACTGAAGCTTTCTTT. This encodes CASSQGTGANTEAFF.

The rearrangement links TRBV2 to TRBJ2-5, with a tentative D call TRBD1 (5 bases). The CDR3 loop spans 12 amino acids. Per germline, CDR1 SNHLY and CDR2 FYNNEI. V was trimmed by 4 bases and J by 3 bases, leaving 6 bases between them. CDR3 amino acids: CASSGQKETQYF. CDR3 bases: TGTGCCAGCAGTGGACAGAAAGAGACCCAGTACTTC.

The chain uses TRBV6-5 and TRBJ2-7; 7 bases match TRBD1. Germline values: CDR1 MNHEY, CDR2 SVGAGI. The trim removed 6 bases at V and 2 bases at J, leaving 10 bases unmatched. The CDR3 runs to 15 residues. This CDR3 reads CASRSDRRNTYEQYF. The CDR3 DNA sequence: TGTGCCAGCAGGTCGGACAGGCGCAACACCTACGAGCAGTACTTC.

The chain is built from TRBV14 and TRBJ2-3; 7 bases agree with TRBD2. Germline V CDR1 and CDR2: SGHDN, FVKESK. The length of the CDR3 is 17 residues. V lost 0 bases, J lost 0 bases, and 6 bases stayed unmatched. CDR3 nucleotide sequence: TGTGCCAGCAGCCAAGATTACTGGCGGGAGAGCACAGATACGCAGTATTTT. It is translated as CASSQDYWRESTDTQYF.

The rearrangement links TRBV6-5 to TRBJ2-7; 8 bases match TRBD1. V shed 7 bases, J shed 2 bases, and the junction held 7 bases outside the gene matches. Germline V gene lookup returns CDR1 MNHEY and CDR2 SVGAGI. This CDR3 is built from 14 residues. The CDR3 loop is CASTKQGGTYEQYF. CDR3 nucleotide sequence: TGTGCCAGCACCAAACAGGGGGGTACCTACGAGCAGTACTTC.

The chain joins TRBV10-3 to TRBJ1-5; 9 bases align to TRBD1. The junction had 16 bases not matched to a gene; V was cut back by 11 bases and J by 2 bases. CDR1 and CDR2 from the germline V gene are ENHRY and SYGVKD. The CDR3 extends over 17 amino acids. The CDR3 reads CAVPNPHRGHRNQPQHF. DNA of the CDR3: TGTGCCGTACCCAACCCCCACAGGGGGCATCGCAATCAGCCCCAGCATTTT.

The chain recombines TRBV15 with TRBJ2-7; TRBD2 matches at 8 bases. Germline V gives CDR1 LNHNV, CDR2 YYDKDF (reference sequence). This CDR3 contains 13 residues. Trimming at V came to 3 bases and at J to 4 bases, leaving 2 bases not matched to a gene. In DNA form, the CDR3 reads TGTGCCACCAGCAGGCGGGGGGATTACGAGCAGTACTTC. Residues: CATSRRGDYEQYF.

The chain is built from TRBV24-1 and TRBJ1-4; 7 bases map to TRBD1. This CDR3 region has 14 residues. Germline loops: CDR1 KGHDR, CDR2 SFDVKD. The junction had 7 bases not matched to a gene; V was cut back by 6 bases and J by 7 bases. CDR3 region: CATSSGGGSEKLFF. In nucleotides, the CDR3 is TGTGCCACCAGTTCAGGGGGAGGTAGTGAAAAACTGTTTTTT.

This clone was counted between two and nine times. The chain couples TRBV7-6 to TRBJ1-1; no clear D. Germline CDR1 reads SGHVS; CDR2 reads FNYEAQ. CDR3 size: 15 residues. Trimming removed 1 base from V and 1 base from J, with 10 bases in between. The CDR3 region is CASSLEAGGNTEAFF. DNA for the CDR3: TGTGCCAGCAGCTTAGAGGCAGGAGGGAACACTGAAGCTTTCTTT.

The rearrangement links TRBV2 to TRBJ2-7; possibly TRBD2 for D (5 bases). Looked up from germline, CDR1 is SNHLY and CDR2 is FYNNEI. V was trimmed by 4 bases and J by 5 bases, leaving 9 bases between them. The CDR3 totals 12 residues. The CDR3 protein is CASSVEGHEQYF. Here the CDR3 DNA reads TGTGCCAGCAGTGTAGAGGGCCACGAGCAGTACTTC.

The genes are TRBV6-2 or TRBV6-3 and TRBJ2-7; D gene unclear. In germline, CDR1 is MNHEY, CDR2 SVGEGT. V lost 5 bases to trimming and J lost 0 bases, with 14 bases between them. This CDR3 comprises 15 residues. CDR3 sequence: CASSPRDFFSYEQYF. Here the CDR3 DNA reads TGTGCCAGCAGTCCCAGAGACTTTTTCTCCTACGAGCAGTACTTC.

This chain uses TRBV6-5 with TRBJ2-4, with TRBD2 matching 7 bases. The germline CDR1 and CDR2 sequences are MNHEY and SVGAGI. Germline trimming cut 5 bases from V and 9 bases from J; bases unmatched to any gene: 10. The CDR3 is 14 amino acids. CDR3 loop: CASSQRDYQIIQYF. CDR3 bases: TGTGCCAGCAGTCAACGGGACTACCAAATCATTCAGTACTTC.

The chain combines TRBV28 with TRBJ1-6, with a possible D match to TRBD1 (6 bases). This CDR3 is 14 amino acids long. Trimming shortened V by 5 bases and J by 5 bases, and 10 bases separated the two germline ends. The V gene's germline CDR1 is MDHEN and CDR2 SYDVKM. The CDR3 DNA reads TGTGCCAGCAGTCTGGACAGCAATAATTCACCCCTCCACTTT. As protein: CASSLDSNNSPLHF.

J is TRBJ2-1 and V is TRBV3-1 (or the pseudogene TRBV3-2), with TRBD2 as a possible D gene (6 bases). Germline V gene lookup returns CDR1 LGHDT and CDR2 YNNKEL (reference sequence). With 1 base removed from V and 10 bases from J, the gap between germline ends came to 11 bases. The CDR3 consists of 13 residues. DNA for the CDR3: TGTGCCAGCAGCCAAGTGGGTAGCGGCGAGCAGTTCTTC. Translated, it gives CASSQVGSGEQFF.

The chain combines TRBV6-2 or TRBV6-3 with TRBJ2-7; D possibly corresponds to TRBD1 (6 bases). Deletions cut 5 bases from V and 6 bases from J, with 17 bases between. CDR3 length equals 14 residues. Germline V gives CDR1 MNHEY, CDR2 SVGEGT. The CDR3 loop is CASSADRLLLEQYF. The CDR3 coding sequence is TGTGCCAGCAGTGCCGACAGGCTACTTCTCGAGCAGTACTTC.

V usage is TRBV11-2 and J usage is TRBJ1-4; unclear D gene. V lost 0 bases and J 3 bases, leaving 11 bases between the germline ends. Germline V gene sequence: CDR1 SGHAT, CDR2 FQNNGV. The CDR3 length is 16 residues. This chain's CDR3 is CASSLDSTAANEKLFF. Written as DNA, the CDR3 is TGTGCCAGCAGCTTAGATTCTACCGCGGCTAATGAAAAACTGTTTTTT.

The J gene is TRBJ2-2, the V gene TRBV2; 9 nucleotides line up with TRBD1. Losses at the gene ends were 6 bases for V and 5 bases for J; bases not matched to a gene: 7. This CDR3 spans 15 amino acids. CDR1 is SNHLY, CDR2 FYNNEI, per germline. CDR3 in DNA: TGTGCCAGCAGCGTACAGGGGGCGCTTACCGGGGAGCTGTTTTTT. Amino acids: CASSVQGALTGELFF.

V gene TRBV5-6 combines with J gene TRBJ2-2, with 8 bases identical to TRBD1. The CDR3 runs to 13 residues. The V gene's germline CDR1 is SGHDT and CDR2 YYEEEE. Losses at the gene ends were 2 bases for V and 7 bases for J; bases not matched to a gene: 1. CDR3 in amino acids: CASSLQGVGELFF. The CDR3 region has the DNA TGTGCCAGCAGCTTACAGGGGGTCGGGGAGCTGTTTTTT.

CDR3 amino acids: CASSYSRSYGYTF. The CDR3 coding sequence is TGTGCCAGCAGTTACTCGCGGAGCTATGGCTACACCTTC. This chain joins TRBV6-5 and TRBJ1-2; no clear D. Germline CDR1 MNHEY, CDR2 SVGAGI. V was shortened by 0 bases and J by 4 bases, with 6 bases between the two germline ends. The CDR3 consists of 13 residues.

This clone was seen once. The chain couples TRBV15 to TRBJ2-7; D possibly corresponds to TRBD2 (6 bases). This CDR3 has 13 amino acids. Looked up from germline, CDR1 is LNHNV and CDR2 is YYDKDF (reference sequence). The V and J ends lost 1 base and 3 bases respectively, with 7 bases between them. The CDR3 protein is CATSRVAVYEQYF. The CDR3 DNA reads as TGTGCCACCAGCAGAGTAGCGGTCTACGAGCAGTACTTC.

V gene TRBV9 combines with J gene TRBJ1-2, with a weak D call TRBD1 (5 bases). V lost 2 bases, J lost 3 bases, and 14 bases lay in between. The germline CDR1 and CDR2 sequences are SGDLS and YYNGEE. The CDR3 has 15 amino acids. Here the CDR3 DNA reads TGTGCCAGCAGCGTGGGGGGGTTTGAGGACTATGGCTACACCTTC. The encoded protein is CASSVGGFEDYGYTF.